This paragraph reports one T cell receptor beta chain. This sample was included in a study of T cells expressing NK-cell markers. TCRdb re-called the 5' RACE reads and gives one entry per CDR3 protein, without DNA. This sample's clone table lists some 450,000 distinct CDR3 sequences. The CDR3 loop spans 15 amino acids. Looked up from germline, CDR1 is SGHTA and CDR2 is FQGNSA. The chain joins TRBV7-2 to TRBJ2-1; TCRdb lists TRBD1, though no DNA is available to test this call. This receptor was identified in a woman aged 18 to 69 in good health. Sequencing input: blood T cells: a sorted CD56 or NKG2C T cell subset, CD4+ or CD8+ T cells, or bulk PBMC T cells (not recorded which). This chain's CDR3 is CASSSPGLGANEQFF.